Below, 8 T cell receptor beta chains from the same sample are listed, as sequenced in a study of blood T cell repertoires in COVID-19. TCRdb's table, derived via immunoSEQ multiplex PCR, lists solely in-frame clones and lacks some. The table shows under 35,000 clones, with about 90% occurring only once. The specimen was peripheral blood. The receptors stem from a human donor in a cohort sampled during active COVID-19.

V is TRBV6-2 or TRBV6-3 and J is TRBJ2-7; 7 nucleotides match TRBD2. The CDR3 consists of 14 residues. The junction had 5 bases not matched to a gene; V was cut back by 0 bases and J by 6 bases. Germline loops: CDR1 MNHEY, CDR2 SVGEGT. Written as DNA, the CDR3 is TGTGCCAGCAGTTACTCGGGGGGGGTAAGCGAGCAGTACGTC. This sequence encodes CASSYSGGVSEQYV.

In the case of this clone: A read error may account for a junction end that differs from germline. The rearrangement joins TRBV24-1 to TRBJ2-3; tentative D call: TRBD1 (5 bases). This CDR3 comprises 14 residues. CDR1 KGHDR and CDR2 SFDVKD come from the germline V gene. The CDR3 spells CATAGHLNTATQYF. The DNA for the CDR3 is TGTGCCACCGCTGGACATTTGAATACAGCTACGCAGTATTTT.

V and J are TRBV7-9 and TRBJ1-2; D is ambiguous. CDR1 is SEHNR, CDR2 FQNEAQ, per germline (reference sequence). There are 13 residues in the CDR3. The V gene lost 1 base and the J gene lost 4 bases, with 7 bases spanning the gap. The CDR3 DNA follows: TGTGCCAGCAGCTTAGGTTCAGTCTATGGCTACACCTTC. The encoded protein is CASSLGSVYGYTF.

J is TRBJ1-1 and V is TRBV18; TRBD1 agrees at 7 bases. CDR3 length equals 16 residues. Germline V gives CDR1 KGHSH, CDR2 LQKENI. With 2 bases clipped from V and 0 bases from J, the junction kept 6 bases outside the gene matches. The CDR3, as DNA: TGTGCCAGCTCACCAGCCACCGGGACAGTGAACACTGAAGCTTTCTTT. Protein product: CASSPATGTVNTEAFF.

This clone was counted once. The J gene is TRBJ1-2, the V gene TRBV7-2, with no clear D. This CDR3 is built from 12 residues. The V and J ends lost 1 base and 8 bases respectively, with 8 bases between them. CDR1 is SGHTA, CDR2 FQGNSA, per germline. This CDR3 is CASSLEPRGYTF. The DNA of the CDR3 is TGTGCCAGCAGCTTAGAACCTCGGGGCTACACCTTC.

This chain uses TRBV7-2 with TRBJ2-2; 13 nucleotides agree with TRBD2. V trimming: 7 bases; J trimming: 4 bases; junction bases outside the gene matches: 6. This CDR3 is 16 amino acids long. CDR1 is SGHTA and CDR2 is FQGNSA in the germline V gene. CDR3 DNA sequence: TGTGCCAGCACCCTCGGACTAGCGGGAGCCACCGGGGAGCTGTTTTTT. It encodes CASTLGLAGATGELFF.

The chain links TRBV30 to TRBJ2-2; TRBD2 agrees at 7 bases. CDR3 length: 15 amino acids. V lost 0 bases to trimming and J lost 4 bases; unmatched junction nucleotides: 5. Germline V gene data show CDR1 as GTSNPN and CDR2 as SVGIG (reference sequence). CDR3: CAWSVRGRGTGELFF. CDR3 nucleotide sequence: TGTGCCTGGAGTGTACGGGGGAGGGGCACCGGGGAGCTGTTTTTT.

The gene calls are TRBV5-1 and TRBJ1-1, with 9 bases fitting TRBD1. The CDR3 runs 16 residues. Losses at the gene ends were 2 bases for V and 0 bases for J; bases not matched to a gene: 5. Germline lookup yields CDR1 SGHRS and CDR2 YFSETQ. The CDR3 reads CASSFGQGWMNTEAFF. CDR3 in DNA: TGCGCCAGCAGCTTCGGACAGGGGTGGATGAACACTGAAGCTTTCTTT.